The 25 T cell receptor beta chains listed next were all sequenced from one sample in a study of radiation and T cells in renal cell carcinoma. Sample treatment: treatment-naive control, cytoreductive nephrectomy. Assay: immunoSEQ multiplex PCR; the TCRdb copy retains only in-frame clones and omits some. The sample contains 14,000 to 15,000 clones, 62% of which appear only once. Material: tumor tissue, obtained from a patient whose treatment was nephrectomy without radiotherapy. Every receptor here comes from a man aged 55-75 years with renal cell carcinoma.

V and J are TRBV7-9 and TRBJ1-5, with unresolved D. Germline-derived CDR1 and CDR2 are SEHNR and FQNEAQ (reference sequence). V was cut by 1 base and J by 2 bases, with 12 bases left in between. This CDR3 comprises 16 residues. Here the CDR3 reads CASSLGQSSGNQPQHF. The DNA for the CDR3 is TGTGCCAGCAGCTTAGGTCAGTCTTCTGGCAATCAGCCCCAGCATTTT.

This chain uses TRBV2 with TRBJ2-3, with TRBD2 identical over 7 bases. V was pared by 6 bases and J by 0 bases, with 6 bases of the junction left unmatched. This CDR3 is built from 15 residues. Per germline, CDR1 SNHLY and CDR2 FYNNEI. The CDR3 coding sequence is TGTGCCAGCAGAAAGCTAGCGGCTAGCACAGATACGCAGTATTTT. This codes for CASRKLAASTDTQYF.

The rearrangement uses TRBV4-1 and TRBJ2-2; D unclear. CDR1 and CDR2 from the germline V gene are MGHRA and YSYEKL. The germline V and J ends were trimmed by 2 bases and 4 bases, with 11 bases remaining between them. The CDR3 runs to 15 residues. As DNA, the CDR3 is TGCGCCAGCAGCCAATTCTCACAGTCCACCGGGGAGCTGTTTTTT. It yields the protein CASSQFSQSTGELFF.

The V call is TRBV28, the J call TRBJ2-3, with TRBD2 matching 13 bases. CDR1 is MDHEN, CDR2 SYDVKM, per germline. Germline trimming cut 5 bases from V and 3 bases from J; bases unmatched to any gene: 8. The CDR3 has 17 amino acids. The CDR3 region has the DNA TGTGCCAGCAGTGTCGGGACTAGCGGGATAGTTACAGATACGCAGTATTTT. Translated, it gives CASSVGTSGIVTDTQYF.

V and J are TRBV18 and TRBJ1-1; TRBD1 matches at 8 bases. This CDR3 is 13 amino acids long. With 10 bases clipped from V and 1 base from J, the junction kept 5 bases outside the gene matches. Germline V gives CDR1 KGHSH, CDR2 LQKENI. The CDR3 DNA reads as TGTGCCACCCGGGGACAGGCGAACACTGAAGCTTTCTTT. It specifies CATRGQANTEAFF. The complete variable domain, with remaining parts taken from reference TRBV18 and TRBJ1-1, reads NAGVMQNPRHLVRRRGQEARLRCSPMKGHSHVYWYRQLPEEGLKFMVYLQKENIIDESGMPKERFSAEFPKEGPSILRIQQVVRGDSAAYFCATRGQANTEAFFGQGTRLTVV.

The DNA for the CDR3 is TGCAGTGCTATCGACAGGCTTGAGCAGTTCTTC. It yields the protein CSAIDRLEQFF. The chain carries TRBV20-1 and TRBJ2-1; D possibly corresponds to TRBD1 (6 bases). V lost 4 bases and J lost 9, with 10 bases in between. The CDR3 is made up of 11 amino acids. Germline V gives CDR1 DFQATT, CDR2 SNEGSKA (reference sequence).

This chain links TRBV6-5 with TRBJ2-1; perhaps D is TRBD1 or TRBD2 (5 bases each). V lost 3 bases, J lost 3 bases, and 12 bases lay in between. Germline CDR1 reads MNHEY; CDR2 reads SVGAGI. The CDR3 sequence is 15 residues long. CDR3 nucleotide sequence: TGTGCCAGCAGTTATGGGGGTAGTAACTACAATGAGCAGTTCTTC. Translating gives CASSYGGSNYNEQFF.

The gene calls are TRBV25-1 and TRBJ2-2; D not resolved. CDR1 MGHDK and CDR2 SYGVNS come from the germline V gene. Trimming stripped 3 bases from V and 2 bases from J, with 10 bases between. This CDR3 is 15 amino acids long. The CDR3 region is CASSDPRGNTGELFF. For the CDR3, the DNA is TGTGCCAGCAGTGACCCTCGCGGAAACACCGGGGAGCTGTTTTTT.

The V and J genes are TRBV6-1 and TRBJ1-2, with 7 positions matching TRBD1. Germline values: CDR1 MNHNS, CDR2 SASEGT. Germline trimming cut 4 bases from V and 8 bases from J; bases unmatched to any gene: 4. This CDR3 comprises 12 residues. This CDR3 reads CASSGRTGGYTF. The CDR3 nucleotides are TGTGCCAGCAGTGGCCGGACAGGAGGCTACACCTTC.

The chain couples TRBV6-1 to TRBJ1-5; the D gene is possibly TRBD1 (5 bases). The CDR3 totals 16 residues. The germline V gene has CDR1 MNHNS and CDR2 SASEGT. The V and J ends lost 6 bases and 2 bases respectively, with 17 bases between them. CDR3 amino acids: CASREPREWGNQPQHF. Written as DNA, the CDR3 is TGTGCCAGCAGGGAACCCAGGGAATGGGGCAATCAGCCCCAGCATTTT.

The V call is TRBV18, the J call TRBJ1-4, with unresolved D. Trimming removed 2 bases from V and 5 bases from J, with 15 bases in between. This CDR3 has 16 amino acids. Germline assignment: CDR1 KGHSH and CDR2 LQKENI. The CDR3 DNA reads TGTGCCAGCTCACCAAATAAAGGGCAGGAAAATGAAAAACTGTTTTTT. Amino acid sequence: CASSPNKGQENEKLFF. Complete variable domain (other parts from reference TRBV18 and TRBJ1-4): NAGVMQNPRHLVRRRGQEARLRCSPMKGHSHVYWYRQLPEEGLKFMVYLQKENIIDESGMPKERFSAEFPKEGPSILRIQQVVRGDSAAYFCASSPNKGQENEKLFFGSGTQLSVL.

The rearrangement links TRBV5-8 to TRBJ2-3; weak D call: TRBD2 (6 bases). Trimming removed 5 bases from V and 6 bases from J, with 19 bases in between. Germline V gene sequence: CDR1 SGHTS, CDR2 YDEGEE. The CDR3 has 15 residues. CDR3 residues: CASRTGTAPGDTQYF. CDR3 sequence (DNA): TGTGCCAGCAGGACCGGGACTGCTCCGGGGGATACGCAGTATTTT. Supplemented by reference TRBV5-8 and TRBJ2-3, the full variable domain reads EAGVTQSPTHLIKTRGQQATLRCSPISGHTSVYWYQQALGLGLQFLLWYDEGEERNRGNFPPRFSGRQFPNYSSELNVNALELEDSALYLCASRTGTAPGDTQYFGPGTRLTVL.

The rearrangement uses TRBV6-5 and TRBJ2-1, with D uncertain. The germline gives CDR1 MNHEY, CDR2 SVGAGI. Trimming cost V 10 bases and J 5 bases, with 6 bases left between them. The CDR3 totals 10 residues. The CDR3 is CAILNNEQFF. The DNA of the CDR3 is TGTGCCATCCTTAACAATGAGCAGTTCTTC.

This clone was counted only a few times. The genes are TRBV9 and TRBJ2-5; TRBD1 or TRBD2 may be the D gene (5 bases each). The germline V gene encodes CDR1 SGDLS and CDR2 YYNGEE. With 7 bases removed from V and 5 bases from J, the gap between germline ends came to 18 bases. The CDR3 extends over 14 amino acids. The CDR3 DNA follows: TGTGCCAGCGGGGATTGGGGGTCGGGGGAGACCCAGTACTTC. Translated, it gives CASGDWGSGETQYF.

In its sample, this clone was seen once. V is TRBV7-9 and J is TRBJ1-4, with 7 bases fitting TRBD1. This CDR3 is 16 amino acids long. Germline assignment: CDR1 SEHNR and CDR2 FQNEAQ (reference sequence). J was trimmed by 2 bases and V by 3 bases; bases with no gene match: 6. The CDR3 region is CASSFYRGTTNEKLFF. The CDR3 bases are TGTGCCAGCAGCTTCTACAGGGGTACGACTAATGAAAAACTGTTTTTT.

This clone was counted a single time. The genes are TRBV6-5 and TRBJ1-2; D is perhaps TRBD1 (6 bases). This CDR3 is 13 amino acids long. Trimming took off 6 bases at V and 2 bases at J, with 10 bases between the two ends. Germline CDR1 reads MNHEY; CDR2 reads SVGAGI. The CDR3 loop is CASSYDRNYGYTF. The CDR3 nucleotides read TGTGCCAGCAGCTACGACAGGAACTATGGCTACACCTTC.

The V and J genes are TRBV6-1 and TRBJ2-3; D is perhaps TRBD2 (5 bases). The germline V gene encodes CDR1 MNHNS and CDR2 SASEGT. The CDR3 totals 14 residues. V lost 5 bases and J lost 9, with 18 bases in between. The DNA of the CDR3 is TGTGCCAGCAGTCCCCCGGGGATAGTGTCGACGCAGTATTTT. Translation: CASSPPGIVSTQYF.

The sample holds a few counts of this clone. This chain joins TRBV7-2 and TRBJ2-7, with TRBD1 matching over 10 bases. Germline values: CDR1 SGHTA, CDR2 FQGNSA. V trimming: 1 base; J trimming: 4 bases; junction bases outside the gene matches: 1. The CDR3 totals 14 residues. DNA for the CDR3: TGTGCCAGCAGCTTAGGGGGACAGGGGTACGAGCAGTACTTC. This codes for CASSLGGQGYEQYF.

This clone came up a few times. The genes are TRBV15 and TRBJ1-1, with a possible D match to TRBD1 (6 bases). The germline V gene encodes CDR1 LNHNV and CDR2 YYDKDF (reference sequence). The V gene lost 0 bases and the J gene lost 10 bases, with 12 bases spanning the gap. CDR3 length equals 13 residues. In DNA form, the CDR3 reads TGTGCCACCAGCAGAGATCGGGGCAGGGGAGCTTTCTTT. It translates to CATSRDRGRGAFF.

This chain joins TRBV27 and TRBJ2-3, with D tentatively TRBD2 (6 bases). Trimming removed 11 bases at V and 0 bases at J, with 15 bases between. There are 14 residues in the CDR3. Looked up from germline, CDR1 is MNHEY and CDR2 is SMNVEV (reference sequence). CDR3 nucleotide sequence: TGTGCCGGCCGGGGAGGCCTAAGCACAGATACGCAGTATTTT. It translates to CAGRGGLSTDTQYF.

CDR3 in DNA: TGCAGCGGTCAAACGGACACTGAAGCTTTCTTT. Amino acid sequence: CSGQTDTEAFF. The chain uses TRBV29-1 and TRBJ1-1; D is ambiguous. The V gene's germline CDR1 is SQVTM and CDR2 ANQGSEA. The length of the CDR3 is 11 residues. V shed 7 bases and J shed 3 bases, with 9 bases lying between them.

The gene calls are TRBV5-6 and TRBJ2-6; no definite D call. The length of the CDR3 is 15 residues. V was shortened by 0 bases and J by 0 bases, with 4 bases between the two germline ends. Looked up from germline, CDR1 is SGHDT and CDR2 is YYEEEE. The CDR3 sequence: CASSLGVSGANVLTF. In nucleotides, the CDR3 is TGTGCCAGCAGCTTGGGGGTCTCTGGGGCCAACGTCCTGACTTTC. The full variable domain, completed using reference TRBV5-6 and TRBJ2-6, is DAGVTQSPTHLIKTRGQQVTLRCSPKSGHDTVSWYQQALGQGPQFIFQYYEEEERQRGNFPDRFSGHQFPNYSSELNVNALLLGDSALYLCASSLGVSGANVLTFGAGSRLTVL.

The CDR3 loop reads CASSLGLHAWEEQFF. CDR3 bases: TGTGCCAGCAGCTTAGGTCTCCACGCCTGGGAAGAGCAGTTCTTC. This rearrangement joins TRBV7-7 to TRBJ2-1; D is unclear. Looked up from germline, CDR1 is SSHAT and CDR2 is FNYEAQ (reference sequence). This CDR3 spans 15 amino acids. V was pared by 1 base and J by 10 bases, with 17 bases between.

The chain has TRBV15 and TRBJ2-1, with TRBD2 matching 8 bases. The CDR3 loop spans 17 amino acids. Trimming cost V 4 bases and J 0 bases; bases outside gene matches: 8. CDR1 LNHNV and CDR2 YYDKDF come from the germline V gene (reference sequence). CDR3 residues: CATSMYGGGSSYNEQFF. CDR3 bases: TGTGCCACCAGCATGTATGGCGGGGGGAGCTCCTACAATGAGCAGTTCTTC. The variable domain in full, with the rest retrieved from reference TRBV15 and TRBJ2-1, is DAMVIQNPRYQVTQFGKPVTLSCSQTLNHNVMYWYQQKSSQAPKLLFHYYDKDFNNEADTPDNFQSRRPNTSFCFLDIRSPGLGDTAMYLCATSMYGGGSSYNEQFFGPGTRLTVL.

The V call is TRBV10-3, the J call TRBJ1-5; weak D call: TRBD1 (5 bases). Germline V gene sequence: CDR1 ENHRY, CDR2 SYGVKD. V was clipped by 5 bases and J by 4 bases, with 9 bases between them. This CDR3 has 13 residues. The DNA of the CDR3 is TGTGCCATCAGTCCGGACACAAATCAGCCCCAGCATTTT. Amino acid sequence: CAISPDTNQPQHF.